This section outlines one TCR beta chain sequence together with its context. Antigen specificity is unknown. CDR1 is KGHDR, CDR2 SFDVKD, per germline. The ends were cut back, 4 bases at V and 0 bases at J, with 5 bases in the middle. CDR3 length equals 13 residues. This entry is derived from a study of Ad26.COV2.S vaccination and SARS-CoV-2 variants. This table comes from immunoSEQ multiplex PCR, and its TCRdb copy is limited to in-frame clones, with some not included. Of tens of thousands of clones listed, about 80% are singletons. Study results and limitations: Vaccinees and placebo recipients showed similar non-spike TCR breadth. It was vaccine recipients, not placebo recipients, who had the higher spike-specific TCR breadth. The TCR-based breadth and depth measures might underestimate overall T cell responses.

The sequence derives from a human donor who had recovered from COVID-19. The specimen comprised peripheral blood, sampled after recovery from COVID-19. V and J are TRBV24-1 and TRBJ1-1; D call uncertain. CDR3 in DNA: TGTGCCACCAGTGACAGTATGAACACTGAAGCTTTCTTT. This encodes CATSDSMNTEAFF.